The clone carrying this TCR beta chain was observed at least ten times. The record originates from a study of T cells after yellow fever vaccination. MiXCR, run by TCRdb on the 5' RACE reads, gives a single entry per CDR3 protein. The table shows 25,000 to 30,000 distinct CDR3 sequences, with 5.5% occurring only once. Trimming cost V 5 bases and J 2 bases; bases outside gene matches: 12. The germline V gene has CDR1 SGHTA and CDR2 FQGTGA. The CDR3 is 17 amino acids. This TCR came from a man aged 25-40 years who received the YFV17D yellow fever vaccine. Material: PBMCs, either bulk or a sorted T-cell subset (CD4+, CD8+, memory, or dextramer-sorted; not recorded which), obtained 15 days after the yellow fever booster vaccination. The genes are TRBV7-3 and TRBJ2-3; 8 bases agree with TRBD2. CDR3 sequence reads: CASSLGPSGPSTDTQYF. Here the CDR3 DNA reads TGTGCCAGCAGCCTTGGGCCTAGCGGGCCTTCCACAGATACGCAGTATTTT.